A selection of T cell receptor beta chains follows, all from one sample in a study of T cell changes during pregnancy in multiple sclerosis. Assay: immunoSEQ multiplex PCR; the TCRdb copy retains only in-frame clones and omits some. The sample lists around 33,000 clones, roughly 90% seen once, with 3% to 4% in the top ten. The sample was CD8+ T cells from peripheral blood mononuclear cells, taken in the third trimester of pregnancy. The receptor source for this set is a female donor with multiple sclerosis, enrolled in a pregnancy study. Both conserved end residues are part of each CDR3. For some rows the clone size is stated as once, few or many, or as a class when expanded; others skip it.

v_call	j_call	clone_size	cdr3_aa
TRBV19	TRBJ1-2	.	CASSIGRGGTNYGYTF
TRBV6-5	TRBJ1-6	.	CASWDRENSPLHF
TRBV27	TRBJ2-1	.	CASSLLFPGTSGSSYNEQFF
TRBV27	TRBJ1-2	.	CASSLSETGVYGYTF
TRBV19	TRBJ2-1	.	CATRGTGIDEQFF
TRBV7-7	TRBJ1-4	.	CASSLGIGTTNEKLFF
TRBV27	TRBJ1-1	.	CASSPDRGFNTEAFF
TRBV7-4	TRBJ1-1	.	CASSLSRQGPTEAFF
TRBV9	TRBJ2-6	.	CASSSGQGRDVLTF
TRBV4-2	TRBJ2-3	.	CASSQASSGGGTDTQYF
TRBV29-1	TRBJ1-2	once	CSVEATGMHYGYTF
TRBV12-5	TRBJ2-7	.	CASGLEGQSSYEQYF
TRBV6-5	TRBJ2-1	.	CASSPRDSYNEQFF
TRBV6-1	TRBJ1-1	.	CASSGQGLGTEAFF
TRBV6-1	TRBJ2-7	.	CASRTRGQAESLF
TRBV29-1	TRBJ1-2	.	CSVEEVGYGYTF
TRBV4-1	TRBJ2-7	once	CASSQDILAGAYEQYF
TRBV7-9	TRBJ1-4	.	CASSHEQGIGEKLFF
TRBV9	TRBJ2-1	.	CASSVAGGTNEQFF
TRBV6-1	TRBJ2-7	.	CASSEPPGTGRSEQYF
TRBV5-1	TRBJ1-1	.	CASRLETEAFF
TRBV19	TRBJ1-6	.	CASSSNRGHNSPLHF
TRBV27	TRBJ1-1	.	CASSPGFFSTEAFF
TRBV9	TRBJ2-7	.	CASSVGYRSYEQYF
TRBV2	TRBJ2-3	.	CASSWTRTDTQYF
TRBV6-5	TRBJ2-5	.	CASSSIGGWGETQYF
TRBV7-6	TRBJ1-1	once	CASSFAVNTEAFF
TRBV4-3	TRBJ1-3	.	CASASGVGGNTIYF
TRBV5-1	TRBJ1-2	.	CASSPGTDKHGYTF
TRBV4-2	TRBJ2-3	.	CASSQGQGQGADTQYF
TRBV5-6	TRBJ2-7	.	CASSSGTGTEVYEQYF
TRBV27	TRBJ2-5	.	CASIGLEETQYF
TRBV2	TRBJ2-7	.	CAIALTHEQYF